This T cell receptor beta chain emerged from a study of T-cell memory formation after mild COVID-19. In the study overall: Largely donor-specific TCR clusters were found. General study findings and limits: While clones contracting from day 15 to 85 were balanced between CD4 and CD8, later expanders leaned CD4+.

Constant-segment-primed 5'RACE gave TCR alpha and TCR beta cDNA libraries with sample barcodes and UMIs. Using its own MiXCR run on the 5' RACE reads, TCRdb lists one record per CDR3 protein. The data hold fewer than 650,000 distinct CDR3 sequences, with less than 25% observed a single time. V was trimmed by 5 bases and J by 11 bases, leaving 14 bases between them. The CDR3 has 12 amino acids. Germline V gene lookup returns CDR1 MNHNS and CDR2 SASEGT. With regard to this clonotype: Its antigen is undetermined.

The gene calls are TRBV6-1 and TRBJ2-3; D is undetermined. Sequencing was done on a sample of PBMCs or a T cell subset sorted from them (not recorded which). This TCR derives from an adult woman who had mild COVID-19 (a few samples of this study predate the infection). Cell type and time point are not known. CDR3 DNA: TGTGCCAGCAGTCCAGCTACATTGGTGCAGTATTTT. Translating it yields CASSPATLVQYF.